These 32 T cell receptor beta chains originate from one sample sequenced in a study of shared clonotypes between healthy human individuals (dated by TCRdb to between 2020 and 2021). Receptors were amplified or captured by the immunoSEQ multiplex PCR assay. Imported from immuneACCESS, the table was reduced by TCRdb to in-frame sequences with V and J called. These copies leave out some clones; in studies compared against another copy, an unresolved V gene accounts for under half, and the cause of the remainder is not known. The sample has some 2.4 million clones on record, roughly 93% of them singletons. 0.36% of the sample is in the top ten clones. Sequencing was carried out using naive CD4+ T cells from PBMCs. Explained via the paper, the cell subset or site label denotes: CD45RA+ positively selected. Receptor source: a young man in good health. Some clones in this sample may be carry-over from other donors' samples.

The rearrangement uses TRBV7-9 and TRBJ1-2, with a tentative D call TRBD1 (6 bases). The CDR3 totals 14 residues. With 3 bases removed from V and 4 bases from J, the gap between germline ends came to 12 bases. CDR1 SEHNR and CDR2 FQNEAQ come from the germline V gene (reference sequence). CDR3 amino acids: CASSFQGQSYGYTF. CDR3 coding DNA: TGTGCCAGCAGCTTCCAGGGACAAAGCTATGGCTACACCTTC. The full variable domain, in which reference TRBV7-9 and TRBJ1-2 provide the parts outside the CDR3, is DTGVSQNPRHKITKRGQNVTFRCDPISEHNRLYWYRQTLGQGPEFLTYFQNEAQLEKSRLLSDRFSAERPKGSFSTLEIQRTEQGDSAMYLCASSFQGQSYGYTFGSGTRLTVV.

The V call is TRBV10-1, the J call TRBJ1-3; D unclear. Trimming removed 4 bases at V and 0 bases at J, with 4 bases between. The CDR3 length is 13 residues. The germline CDR1 and CDR2 sequences are WNHNN and SYGVQD (reference sequence). CDR3 in amino acids: CASSASSGNTIYF. The CDR3 DNA is TGCGCCAGCAGTGCGAGCTCTGGAAACACCATATATTTT.

About this clone: Other DNA sequences in the same sample also yield this CDR3. The chain combines TRBV18 with TRBJ2-5; D is unclear. The CDR3 has 11 residues. Per germline, CDR1 KGHSH and CDR2 LQKENI. V lost 2 bases to trimming and J lost 5 bases, with 3 bases between them. CDR3 amino acids: CASSPTETQYF. The DNA of the CDR3 is TGTGCCAGCTCACCAACGGAGACCCAGTACTTC.

The genes are TRBV18 and TRBJ2-7; TRBD1 matches 7 bases. The CDR3 runs 13 residues. After removal of 3 bases from V and 4 bases from J, the junction contained 3 bases not matched to a gene. The germline V gene has CDR1 KGHSH and CDR2 LQKENI. In DNA form, the CDR3 reads TGTGCCAGCTCACCGGACAGGATGTACGAGCAGTACTTC. Translation gives CASSPDRMYEQYF.

The chain joins TRBV4-3 to TRBJ2-2, with 7 positions matching TRBD1. The germline CDR1 and CDR2 sequences are LGHNA and YSLEER. V lost 2 bases and J lost 3; bases outside the gene matches: 6. This CDR3 has 16 amino acids. DNA of the CDR3: TGCGCCAGCAGCCAACTGACAGGGCGATACACCGGGGAGCTGTTTTTT. This translates into CASSQLTGRYTGELFF.

The CDR3 sequence: CASSPNMGQGQETQYF. The DNA for the CDR3 is TGTGCCAGCAGTCCCAATATGGGACAGGGACAAGAGACCCAGTACTTC. J is TRBJ2-5 and V is TRBV2; 9 bases match TRBD1. Per germline, CDR1 SNHLY and CDR2 FYNNEI. CDR3 size: 16 residues. The J segment lost 2 bases and the V segment lost 5 bases, leaving 9 bases of the junction unmatched.

This chain links TRBV18 with TRBJ2-7, with D perhaps assigned TRBD1 or TRBD2 (6 bases each). With 6 bases removed from V and 0 bases from J, the gap between germline ends came to 12 bases. Germline-derived CDR1 and CDR2 are KGHSH and LQKENI. CDR3 length: 14 residues. CDR3 DNA: TGTGCCAGCTCCCGGGGGCCAACCTCCTACGAGCAGTACTTC. This sequence encodes CASSRGPTSYEQYF.

The V and J genes are TRBV5-6 and TRBJ2-1; D is unresolved. The CDR3 has 15 amino acids. Germline loops: CDR1 SGHDT, CDR2 YYEEEE. Trimming removed 0 bases from V and 0 bases from J, with 7 bases in between. In DNA, the CDR3 is TGTGCCAGCAGCTTGGGCGGTCTCTCCTACAATGAGCAGTTCTTC. As protein: CASSLGGLSYNEQFF.

The V call is TRBV5-1, the J call TRBJ2-7; D is possibly TRBD2 (5 bases). Germline assignment: CDR1 SGHRS and CDR2 YFSETQ. V lost 4 bases and J 6 bases, leaving 14 bases between the germline ends. The CDR3 is 13 residues long. Here the CDR3 reads CASSVIPSGEQYF. The CDR3 DNA follows: TGCGCCAGCAGCGTAATCCCGAGCGGCGAGCAGTACTTC.

The chain has TRBV5-4 and TRBJ1-2, with 9 bases aligning to TRBD1. J was trimmed by 7 bases and V by 6 bases; bases with no gene match: 19. There are 17 residues in the CDR3. Germline V lookup: CDR1 SGHNT, CDR2 YYREEE (reference sequence). The CDR3 sequence: CASNEGSGTGIGGGYTF. The CDR3 DNA reads TGTGCCAGCAACGAGGGATCCGGGACAGGGATAGGGGGTGGCTACACCTTC.

The CDR3 spells CSVRSGGIADTQYF. DNA for the CDR3: TGCAGCGTCCGGTCGGGGGGAATAGCAGATACGCAGTATTTT. This chain connects TRBV29-1 to TRBJ2-3; 7 positions agree with TRBD2. The trim removed 6 bases at V and 4 bases at J, leaving 10 bases unmatched. This CDR3 region has 14 residues. Germline CDR1 reads SQVTM; CDR2 reads ANQGSEA.

This clone was observed a few times. The chain uses TRBV10-3 and TRBJ1-1; no definite D call. Looked up from germline, CDR1 is ENHRY and CDR2 is SYGVKD. V shed 7 bases and J shed 0 bases, with 6 bases lying between them. The CDR3 is 12 amino acids. The CDR3 DNA follows: TGTGCCATCAAGAGTCTGAACACTGAAGCTTTCTTT. Protein product: CAIKSLNTEAFF.

This clone appeared a few times. The J gene is TRBJ2-2, the V gene TRBV29-1; 7 bases are shared with TRBD1. The germline V gene has CDR1 SQVTM and CDR2 ANQGSEA. The CDR3 totals 15 residues. Trimming took 7 bases from V and 0 from J; bases not matched to a gene: 8. The CDR3 nucleotides are TGCAGCGCTCTCTCGACAGGGCCGAACACCGGGGAGCTGTTTTTT. This codes for CSALSTGPNTGELFF.

DNA of the CDR3: TGTGCCACCCCTAGGTCGGGAGCTCGTTCAGGCGAGCAGTTCTTC. Translation: CATPRSGARSGEQFF. The chain employs TRBV6-1 and TRBJ2-1; TRBD2 might be the D (6 bases). The V end was cut by 10 bases, the J end by 10 bases, with 26 bases between. The CDR3 totals 15 residues. CDR1 is MNHNS, CDR2 SASEGT, per germline.

The CDR3 is CASMGTSGWDGIQYF. The CDR3 DNA sequence: TGTGCCAGCATGGGAACTAGCGGTTGGGATGGCATTCAGTACTTC. This chain joins TRBV6-5 and TRBJ2-4; 8 positions match TRBD2. This CDR3 has 15 residues. J gave up 9 bases and V 7 bases, and 14 bases lay outside the gene matches. Germline-derived CDR1 and CDR2 are MNHEY and SVGAGI.

The chain recombines TRBV19 with TRBJ1-2; no clear D gene. The CDR3 totals 13 residues. Trimming took 3 bases from V and 5 from J, leaving 10 bases between them. Germline assignment: CDR1 LNHDA and CDR2 SQIVND (reference sequence). The CDR3 DNA follows: TGTGCCAGTAGTATCGCTGCAAGTTATGGCTACACCTTC. Its translation: CASSIAASYGYTF.

The rearrangement links TRBV7-9 to TRBJ2-5, with 9 bases aligning to TRBD2. Gene TRBJ2-7 matches the end of the DNA better, so the J call may be wrong. Germline CDR1 SEHNR, CDR2 FQNEAQ (reference sequence). The length of the CDR3 is 16 residues. The CDR3 sequence: CASSLKASGIHYEQYF. The CDR3 nucleotides read TGTGCCAGCAGCTTAAAGGCTAGCGGGATACACTACGAGCAGTACTTC.

CDR3 region: CASSMVWREKELFF. DNA for the CDR3: TGTGCCAGTAGTATGGTATGGCGGGAGAAGGAGCTGTTTTTT. The chain combines TRBV19 with TRBJ2-2; 7 bases align to TRBD2. The CDR3 runs to 14 residues. The germline CDR1 and CDR2 sequences are LNHDA and SQIVND (reference sequence). Trimming at V came to 3 bases and at J to 10 bases, leaving 8 bases not matched to a gene.

The rearrangement links TRBV7-9 to TRBJ1-1, with 8 positions matching TRBD1. Unmatched junction bases numbered 6, after V lost 7 bases and J lost 8 bases. Germline lookup yields CDR1 SEHNR and CDR2 FQNEAQ (reference sequence). This CDR3 is built from 12 residues. The CDR3 is CASTSRDREAFF. CDR3 nucleotides: TGTGCCAGCACCTCCCGGGACAGGGAAGCTTTCTTT.

Here the CDR3 reads CAVRRSSFYGYTF. CDR3 DNA: TGTGCAGTACGCCGGAGCAGCTTCTATGGCTACACCTTC. This rearrangement joins TRBV7-2 to TRBJ1-2, with D uncertain. The CDR3 runs to 13 residues. In germline, CDR1 is SGHTA, CDR2 FQGNSA.

Turning to this clone: The sample carries other DNA sequences with the same CDR3. The genes are TRBV7-2 and TRBJ2-6, with D perhaps TRBD2 (6 bases). Trimming pared 3 bases from V and 2 bases from J, leaving 8 bases between. This CDR3 comprises 15 residues. Germline-derived CDR1 and CDR2 are SGHTA and FQGNSA. The CDR3 spells CASSFGGTGANVLTF. CDR3 sequence (DNA): TGTGCCAGCAGCTTTGGGGGGACTGGGGCCAACGTCCTGACTTTC.

A few counts support this clone. The chain is built from TRBV7-9 and TRBJ1-5; no clear D gene. This CDR3 comprises 12 residues. Germline V gives CDR1 SEHNR, CDR2 FQNEAQ (reference sequence). With 6 bases removed from V and 5 bases from J, the gap between germline ends came to 8 bases. CDR3 bases: TGTGCCAGCAGTATAGGTGATCAGCCCCAGCATTTT. Encoded protein: CASSIGDQPQHF.

The rearrangement uses TRBV18 and TRBJ2-1, with D possibly matching TRBD2 (6 bases). The CDR3 runs 16 residues. Looked up from germline, CDR1 is KGHSH and CDR2 is LQKENI. V lost 1 base to trimming and J lost 8 bases, with 18 bases between them. The CDR3 loop reads CASSPRAGTASYEQFF. The DNA for the CDR3 is TGTGCCAGCTCACCACGGGCCGGGACTGCCTCATATGAGCAGTTCTTC.

This chain links TRBV2 with TRBJ1-3; D gene unclear. The germline V and J ends were trimmed by 8 bases and 2 bases, with 7 bases remaining between them. CDR1 and CDR2 (germline): SNHLY, FYNNEI. The CDR3 runs to 12 residues. CDR3 nucleotide sequence: TGTGCCAGCGCCGAAACTGGAAACACCATATATTTT. It translates to CASAETGNTIYF.

This clone was recorded once. The junction does not match germline at one end; this may be a read error. The V call is TRBV5-1, the J call TRBJ2-1, with TRBD2 matching 11 bases. The CDR3 is 18 residues long. Germline-derived CDR1 and CDR2 are SGHRS and YFSETQ. CDR3 nucleotides: TGCGCCAGCACCTTGGGGCTAGCGGGAGGTAGGGCCTACAATGAGCAGTTCTTC. This codes for CASTLGLAGGRAYNEQFF.

The chain uses TRBV5-1 and TRBJ2-1; perhaps TRBD1 as D (6 bases). Germline V CDR1 and CDR2: SGHRS, YFSETQ. This CDR3 region has 15 residues. The V gene lost 0 bases and the J gene lost 12 bases, with 19 bases spanning the gap. The CDR3 sequence: CASSLASWGPGVQFF. CDR3 nucleotides: TGCGCCAGCAGCTTGGCTAGCTGGGGTCCAGGGGTGCAGTTCTTC.

The chain couples TRBV7-3 to TRBJ1-1, with D uncertain. The CDR3 runs to 13 residues. Germline CDR1 and CDR2: SGHTA and FQGTGA. V lost 2 bases and J lost 6, with 10 bases in between. The DNA for the CDR3 is TGTGCCAGCAGCTTATTGACGGGGTCTGAAGCTTTCTTT. It codes for CASSLLTGSEAFF.

The table lists this clone with a count of one. This chain connects TRBV2 to TRBJ2-1; tentative D call: TRBD2 (5 bases). This CDR3 contains 12 residues. V shed 6 bases and J shed 9 bases, with 12 bases lying between them. Looked up from germline, CDR1 is SNHLY and CDR2 is FYNNEI. CDR3 region: CASRPSGVEQFF. The CDR3 DNA is TGTGCCAGCAGACCGAGCGGAGTTGAGCAGTTCTTC.

The rearrangement links TRBV7-6 to TRBJ2-3; unclear D gene. The CDR3 length is 12 residues. V shed 5 bases and J shed 4 bases, with 7 bases lying between them. CDR1 is SGHVS, CDR2 FNYEAQ, per germline. CDR3: CASSPPSDTQYF. In DNA, the CDR3 is TGTGCCAGCAGCCCCCCTTCAGATACGCAGTATTTT.

The chain links TRBV29-1 to TRBJ2-3; tentative D call: TRBD1 (6 bases). The length of the CDR3 is 13 residues. V lost 3 bases, J lost 8 bases, and 15 bases lay in between. The germline V gene has CDR1 SQVTM and CDR2 ANQGSEA. The CDR3 spells CSVEKQGRGTQYF. CDR3 in DNA: TGCAGCGTTGAGAAGCAGGGCAGGGGTACGCAGTATTTT.

The chain employs TRBV11-2 and TRBJ2-5; unclear D gene. The CDR3 has 12 residues. Per the germline V gene, CDR1 is SGHAT and CDR2 is FQNNGV. Trimming cost V 0 bases and J 5 bases, with 4 bases left between them. DNA of the CDR3: TGTGCCAGCAGCTTAGATTACGAGACCCAGTACTTC. It encodes CASSLDYETQYF. The whole variable domain, filled in from reference TRBV11-2 and TRBJ2-5, reads EAGVAQSPRYKIIEKRQSVAFWCNPISGHATLYWYQQILGQGPKLLIQFQNNGVVDDSQLPKDRFSAERLKGVDSTLKIQPAKLEDSAVYLCASSLDYETQYFGPGTRLLVL.

This chain joins TRBV28 and TRBJ2-1; 10 nucleotides align to TRBD2. This CDR3 region has 15 residues. V trimming: 2 bases; J trimming: 4 bases; junction bases outside the gene matches: 2. CDR1 is MDHEN and CDR2 is SYDVKM in the germline V gene. The CDR3 protein is CASSLGTSVYNEQFF. The CDR3 DNA sequence: TGTGCCAGCAGTTTAGGGACTAGCGTATACAATGAGCAGTTCTTC.